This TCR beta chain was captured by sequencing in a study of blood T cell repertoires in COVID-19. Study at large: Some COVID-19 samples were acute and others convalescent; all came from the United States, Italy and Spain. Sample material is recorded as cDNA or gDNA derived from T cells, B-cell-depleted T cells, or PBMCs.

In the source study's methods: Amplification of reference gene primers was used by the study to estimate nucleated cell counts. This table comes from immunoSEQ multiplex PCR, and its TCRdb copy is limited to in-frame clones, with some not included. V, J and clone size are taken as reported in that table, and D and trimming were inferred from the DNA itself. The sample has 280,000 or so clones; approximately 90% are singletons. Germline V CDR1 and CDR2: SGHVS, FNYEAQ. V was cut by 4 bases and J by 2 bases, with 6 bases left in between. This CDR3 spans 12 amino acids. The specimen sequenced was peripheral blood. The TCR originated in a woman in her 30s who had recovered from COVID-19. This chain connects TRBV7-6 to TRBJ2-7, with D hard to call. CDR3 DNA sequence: TGTGCCAGCAGCTCAGGCACCTACGAGCAGTACTTC. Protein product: CASSSGTYEQYF.